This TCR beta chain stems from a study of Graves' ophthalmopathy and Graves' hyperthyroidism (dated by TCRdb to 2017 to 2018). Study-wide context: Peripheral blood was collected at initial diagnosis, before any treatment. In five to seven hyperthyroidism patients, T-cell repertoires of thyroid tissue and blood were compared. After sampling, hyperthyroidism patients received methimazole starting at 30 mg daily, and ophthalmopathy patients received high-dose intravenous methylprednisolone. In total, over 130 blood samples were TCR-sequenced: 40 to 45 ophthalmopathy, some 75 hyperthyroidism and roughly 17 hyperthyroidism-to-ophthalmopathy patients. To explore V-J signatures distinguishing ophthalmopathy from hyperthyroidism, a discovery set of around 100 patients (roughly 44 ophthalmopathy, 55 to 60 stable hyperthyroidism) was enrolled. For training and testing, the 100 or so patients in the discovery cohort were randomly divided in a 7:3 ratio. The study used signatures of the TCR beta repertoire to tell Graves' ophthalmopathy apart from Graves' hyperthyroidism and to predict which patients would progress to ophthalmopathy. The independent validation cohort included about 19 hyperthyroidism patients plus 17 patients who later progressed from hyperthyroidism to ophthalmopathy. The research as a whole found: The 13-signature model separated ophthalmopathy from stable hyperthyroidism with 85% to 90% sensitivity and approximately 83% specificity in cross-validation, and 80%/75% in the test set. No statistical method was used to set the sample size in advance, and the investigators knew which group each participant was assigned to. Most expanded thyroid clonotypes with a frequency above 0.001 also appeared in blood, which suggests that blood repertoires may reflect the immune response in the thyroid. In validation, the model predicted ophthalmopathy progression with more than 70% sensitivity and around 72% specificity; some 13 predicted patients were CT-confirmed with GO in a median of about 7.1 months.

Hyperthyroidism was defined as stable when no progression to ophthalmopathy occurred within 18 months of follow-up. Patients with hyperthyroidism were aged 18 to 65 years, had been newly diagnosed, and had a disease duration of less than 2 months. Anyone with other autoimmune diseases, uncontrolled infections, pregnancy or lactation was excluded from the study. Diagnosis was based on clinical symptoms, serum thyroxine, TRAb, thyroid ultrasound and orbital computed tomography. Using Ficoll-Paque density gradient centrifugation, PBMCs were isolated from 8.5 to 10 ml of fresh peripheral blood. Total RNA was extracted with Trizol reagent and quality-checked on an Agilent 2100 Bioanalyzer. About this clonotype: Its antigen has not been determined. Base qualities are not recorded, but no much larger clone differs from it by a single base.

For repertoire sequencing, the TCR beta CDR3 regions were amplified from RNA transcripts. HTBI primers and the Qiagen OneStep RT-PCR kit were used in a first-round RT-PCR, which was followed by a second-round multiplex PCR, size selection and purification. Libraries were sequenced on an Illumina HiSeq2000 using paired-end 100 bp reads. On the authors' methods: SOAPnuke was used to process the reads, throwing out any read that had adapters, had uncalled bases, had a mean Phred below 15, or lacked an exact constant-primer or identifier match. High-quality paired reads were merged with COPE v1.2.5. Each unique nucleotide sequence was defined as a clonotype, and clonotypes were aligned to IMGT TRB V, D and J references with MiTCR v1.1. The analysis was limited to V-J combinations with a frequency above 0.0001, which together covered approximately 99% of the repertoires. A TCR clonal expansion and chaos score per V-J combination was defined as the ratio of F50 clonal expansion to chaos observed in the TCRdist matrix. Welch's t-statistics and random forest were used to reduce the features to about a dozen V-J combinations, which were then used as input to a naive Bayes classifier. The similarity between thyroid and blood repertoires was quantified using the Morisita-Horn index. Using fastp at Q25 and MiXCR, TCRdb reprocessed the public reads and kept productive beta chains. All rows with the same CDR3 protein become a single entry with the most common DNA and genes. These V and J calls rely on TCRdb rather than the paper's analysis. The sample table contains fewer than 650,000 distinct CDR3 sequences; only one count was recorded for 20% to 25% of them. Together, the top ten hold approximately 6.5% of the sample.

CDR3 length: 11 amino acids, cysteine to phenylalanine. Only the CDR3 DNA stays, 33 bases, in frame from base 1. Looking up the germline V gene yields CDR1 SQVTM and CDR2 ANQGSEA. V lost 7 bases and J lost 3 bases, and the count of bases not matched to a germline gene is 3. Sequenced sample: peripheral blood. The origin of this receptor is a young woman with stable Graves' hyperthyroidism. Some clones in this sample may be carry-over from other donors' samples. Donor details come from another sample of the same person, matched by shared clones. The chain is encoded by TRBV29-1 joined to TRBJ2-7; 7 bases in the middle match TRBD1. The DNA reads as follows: TGCAGCGGCTACAGGGGCTACGAGCAGTACTTC. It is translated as CSGYRGYEQYF.